This T cell receptor (beta chain) was documented in a study of blood T cells in healthy people across ages. For the study at large: About one barcoded beta molecule per two T cells came from capture by template switching. General study results and limits: Greater diversity and more naive CD4+ cells were seen in long-lived donors than in aged donors. Per-million-T-cell TCR beta diversity fell roughly linearly with age.

The CDR3 is made up of 14 amino acids. Germline V gives CDR1 SGDLS, CDR2 YYNGEE. Comment on this clonotype: Antigen: not known. One junction end does not reproduce the germline sequence, and a read error may be involved.

Then a second PCR, running about 7 to 11 cycles, was carried out with a sample-barcoded 5' primer and a J-beta primer mix. Tagging of each cDNA molecule was performed by a template-switch adaptor with 12 random nucleotides. TCRdb re-derived calls from the 5' RACE reads in MiXCR, one entry per CDR3 protein. The profile shows some 790,000 distinct CDR3 sequences, under 35% of them singletons. The V gene is TRBV9, the J gene TRBJ2-7; no reliable D call. The clonotype originates from a woman older than 75 in good health. Sequencing used blood. CDR3 protein: CASSVGSRVYERYF. CDR3 in DNA: TGTGCCAGCAGCGTAGGGAGTCGGGTTTACGAGCGGTACTTC.